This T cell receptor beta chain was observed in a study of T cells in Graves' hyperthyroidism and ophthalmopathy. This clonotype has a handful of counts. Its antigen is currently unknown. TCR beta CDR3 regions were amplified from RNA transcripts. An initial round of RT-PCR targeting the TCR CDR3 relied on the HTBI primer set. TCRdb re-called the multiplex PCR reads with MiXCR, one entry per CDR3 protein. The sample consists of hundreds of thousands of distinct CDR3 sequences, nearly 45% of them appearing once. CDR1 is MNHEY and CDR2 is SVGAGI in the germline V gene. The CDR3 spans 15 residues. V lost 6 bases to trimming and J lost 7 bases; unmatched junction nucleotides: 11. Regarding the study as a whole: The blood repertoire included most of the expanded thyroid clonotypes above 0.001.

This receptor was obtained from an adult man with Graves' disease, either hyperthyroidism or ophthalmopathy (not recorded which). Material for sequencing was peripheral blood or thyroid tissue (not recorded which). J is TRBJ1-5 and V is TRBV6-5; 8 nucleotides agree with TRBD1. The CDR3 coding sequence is TGTGCCAGCAGACCTATTGGACAGGGACACCAGCCCCAGCATTTT. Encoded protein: CASRPIGQGHQPQHF.